This T cell receptor (beta chain) was identified during a study of blood T cell repertoires in COVID-19. Overall study context: From T cells, B-cell-depleted T cells, or PBMCs came the material, which was cDNA or gDNA.

The CDR3 sequence is 17 residues long. The ends lost 4 bases at V and 3 bases at J; junction bases unmatched: 14. Looked up from germline, CDR1 is MNHNS and CDR2 is SASEGT. Per the original data handling: Estimates of nucleated cell counts were drawn from the amplification of reference gene primers. Produced via immunoSEQ multiplex PCR; TCRdb's table is partial and in-frame only. That table is the source of V, J and clone size, and D and trimming were worked out from the DNA. The sample carries a few hundred thousand clones, around 88% recorded once. This rearrangement joins TRBV6-1 to TRBJ2-7; TRBD1 matches 8 bases. Specimen: PBMCs or T cells enriched from blood (not recorded which). This receptor was obtained from a woman aged 30 to 39 who had been exposed to COVID-19. The CDR3 nucleotides are TGTGCCAGCAGTGTATCGAGAGCCCCAGGGGGCTACTACGAGCAGTACTTC. Amino acids: CASSVSRAPGGYYEQYF.